The rows below give T cell receptor beta chains drawn from one sample of a study of shared clonotypes between healthy human individuals. Method: immunoSEQ multiplex PCR; TCRdb's copy keeps in-frame clones and lacks some. This sample has about 520,000 clones; more than 75% occur once, and the top ten carry 12%. The sample taken for sequencing was PBMCs. Receptor source: a woman aged 40 to 55 in good health. Some clones in this sample may be carry-over from other donors' samples. Each CDR3 is given with its conserved first and last residue. The order of the fields is clone size, V gene, J gene, D gene, CDR3 DNA, CDR3 protein. A D gene is named only where the DNA matches it firmly. Size is omitted from some rows. Given values are once, few, many or a class for expanded clones.

clone_size: many
v_call: TRBV7-2
j_call: TRBJ2-3
d_call: -
cdr3_nt: TGTGCCAGGGGGGGGACAGGAACAGATACGCAGTATTTT
cdr3_aa: CARGGTGTDTQYF

clone_size: -
v_call: TRBV27
j_call: TRBJ2-1
d_call: TRBD2
cdr3_nt: TGTGCCAGCAGTTCCCTCGGGACTAGCTCCTATGAGCAGTTCTTC
cdr3_aa: CASSSLGTSSYEQFF

clone_size: -
v_call: TRBV7-9
j_call: TRBJ2-1
d_call: -
cdr3_nt: TGTGCCAGCAGCTTGGTGTGGGTAAGGGCGGAATCCTACAATGAGCAGTTCTTC
cdr3_aa: CASSLVWVRAESYNEQFF

clone_size: -
v_call: TRBV28
j_call: TRBJ2-1
d_call: -
cdr3_nt: TGTGCCAGCAGCCACACCCCGAGCTCCTACAATGAGCAGTTCTTC
cdr3_aa: CASSHTPSSYNEQFF

clone_size: -
v_call: TRBV7-9
j_call: TRBJ1-1
d_call: -
cdr3_nt: TGTGCCAGCAGCCAGACCCCCGGGACACTATTCGACACTGAAGCTTTCTTT
cdr3_aa: CASSQTPGTLFDTEAFF

clone_size: -
v_call: TRBV19
j_call: TRBJ1-1
d_call: -
cdr3_nt: TGTGCCAGTAGGGACTCCCGGAACACTGAAGCTTTCTTT
cdr3_aa: CASRDSRNTEAFF

clone_size: -
v_call: TRBV5-6
j_call: TRBJ1-6
d_call: TRBD1
cdr3_nt: TGTGCCAGCAGCTTGGCCCCAGGGGGTAATTCACCCCTCCACTTT
cdr3_aa: CASSLAPGGNSPLHF

clone_size: -
v_call: TRBV29-1
j_call: TRBJ1-2
d_call: -
cdr3_nt: TGCAGCGTTGAAGTACCAGGGGCTAGGGGCTACACCTTC
cdr3_aa: CSVEVPGARGYTF

clone_size: -
v_call: TRBV7-9
j_call: TRBJ2-3
d_call: -
cdr3_nt: TGTGCCAGCAGCTTAGTTGGCGGGAGCACAGATACGCAGTATTTT
cdr3_aa: CASSLVGGSTDTQYF

clone_size: -
v_call: TRBV27
j_call: TRBJ2-7
d_call: TRBD2
cdr3_nt: TGTGCCAGCACTGGGAGGGACTACGAGCAGTACTTC
cdr3_aa: CASTGRDYEQYF

clone_size: -
v_call: TRBV28
j_call: TRBJ2-7
d_call: TRBD1
cdr3_nt: TGTGCCAGTTGGGACAGGGGATACGAGCAGTACTTC
cdr3_aa: CASWDRGYEQYF

clone_size: -
v_call: TRBV15
j_call: TRBJ2-5
d_call: -
cdr3_nt: TGTGCCACCAGCAGAGATTTTACAGGGTTTCAAGAGACCCAGTACTTC
cdr3_aa: CATSRDFTGFQETQYF

clone_size: once
v_call: TRBV19
j_call: TRBJ1-1
d_call: TRBD1
cdr3_nt: TGTGCCAGTAGTGTGGGACAGGGGGCGTTGGGGACTGAAGCTTTCTTT
cdr3_aa: CASSVGQGALGTEAFF

clone_size: once
v_call: TRBV9
j_call: TRBJ2-1
d_call: -
cdr3_nt: TGTGCCAGCAGCCTTCTGGGAGAGGGTGAGCAGTTCTTC
cdr3_aa: CASSLLGEGEQFF

clone_size: -
v_call: TRBV6-6
j_call: TRBJ1-1
d_call: TRBD1
cdr3_nt: TGTGCCAGCAGTTACTCCAGGGGGCGACCAGCTTTCTTT
cdr3_aa: CASSYSRGRPAFF

clone_size: -
v_call: TRBV25-1
j_call: TRBJ1-2
d_call: -
cdr3_nt: TGTGCCAGCAGGGGATCGGGGGCCAGAGGCTACACCTTC
cdr3_aa: CASRGSGARGYTF

clone_size: -
v_call: TRBV28
j_call: TRBJ2-3
d_call: TRBD1
cdr3_nt: TGTGCCAGCAGTTTAGCCCGGGCCAGGGGGGATACGCAGTATTTT
cdr3_aa: CASSLARARGDTQYF

clone_size: -
v_call: TRBV5-1
j_call: TRBJ1-3
d_call: TRBD1
cdr3_nt: TGCGCCAGCAGCACAGGGACAGGCCGGAGGTCTGGAAACACCATATATTTT
cdr3_aa: CASSTGTGRRSGNTIYF

clone_size: -
v_call: TRBV6-4
j_call: TRBJ2-1
d_call: -
cdr3_nt: TGTGCCAGCAGTGACTCAATAAATCCCTACAATGAGCAGTTCTTC
cdr3_aa: CASSDSINPYNEQFF

clone_size: -
v_call: TRBV19
j_call: TRBJ2-1
d_call: TRBD1
cdr3_nt: TGTGCCAGTTCCGGGACAGGGCCCAATGAGCAGTTCTTC
cdr3_aa: CASSGTGPNEQFF

clone_size: -
v_call: TRBV14
j_call: TRBJ2-5
d_call: -
cdr3_nt: TGTGCCAGCAGCCAAGTTGTGTGGGAGACCCAGTACTTC
cdr3_aa: CASSQVVWETQYF

clone_size: once
v_call: TRBV7-4
j_call: TRBJ2-7
d_call: -
cdr3_nt: TGTGCCAGCAGCTGCGACAGAAAGCAATACGAGCAGTACTTC
cdr3_aa: CASSCDRKQYEQYF

clone_size: -
v_call: TRBV7-9
j_call: TRBJ2-5
d_call: -
cdr3_nt: TGTGCCAGCAGCTCTCCGGGACGCTCCCAAGAGACCCAGTACTTC
cdr3_aa: CASSSPGRSQETQYF

clone_size: once
v_call: TRBV7-2
j_call: TRBJ1-2
d_call: -
cdr3_nt: TGTGCCAGCAGCCAGAGCCCAGGCAGCTATGGCTACACCTTC
cdr3_aa: CASSQSPGSYGYTF

clone_size: -
v_call: TRBV2
j_call: TRBJ1-1
d_call: -
cdr3_nt: TGTGCCAGTCTTCGGGGAACAAACACTGAAGCTTTCTTT
cdr3_aa: CASLRGTNTEAFF

clone_size: -
v_call: TRBV2
j_call: TRBJ2-5
d_call: TRBD2
cdr3_nt: TGTGCCAGCGGCGCCAGACTAGCGGGGACGGCAGAGACCCAGTACTTC
cdr3_aa: CASGARLAGTAETQYF

clone_size: -
v_call: TRBV6-6
j_call: TRBJ1-2
d_call: -
cdr3_nt: TGTGCCAGCAGTTACTCAGGGGGGGACCAGGGCTATGGCTACACCTTC
cdr3_aa: CASSYSGGDQGYGYTF

clone_size: -
v_call: TRBV7-3
j_call: TRBJ2-7
d_call: -
cdr3_nt: TGTGCCAGCAGCGTTGACCGGGACACCCACTACGAGCAGTACTTC
cdr3_aa: CASSVDRDTHYEQYF

clone_size: -
v_call: TRBV7-9
j_call: TRBJ1-5
d_call: -
cdr3_nt: TGTGCCAGCAGCTTAGCACAGCCAAATCAGCCCCAGCATTTT
cdr3_aa: CASSLAQPNQPQHF